This TCR beta chain was found in a study of long-term antiretroviral therapy in people with HIV. CDR1 and CDR2 from the germline V gene are DFQATT and SNEGSKA (reference sequence). V lost 5 bases and J lost 11, with 16 bases in between. The CDR3 contains 11 residues. Researchers report immunoSEQ v3.0 was run at survey level. Measured with immunoSEQ multiplex PCR; TCRdb has only the in-frame clones, and not every one. The table has about 21,000 clones, 79% seen once. The study, taken as a whole, reports: ART adherence, viral resistance and therapy changes went unrecorded. Post-ART, diversity grew, though it stayed under transplant donor control levels.

Details on this clone: The antigen is not known.

This TCR was recovered from a woman aged 40 to 50 with HIV. This sequence joins TRBV20-1 and TRBJ2-7, with D perhaps being TRBD1 or TRBD2 (5 bases each). This sample comprised unsorted PBMCs, obtained 4.1 years after starting antiretroviral therapy. The CDR3 sequence is CSAPRELKEYF. In nucleotides, the CDR3 is TGCAGTGCTCCCAGGGAGTTGAAGGAGTACTTC.